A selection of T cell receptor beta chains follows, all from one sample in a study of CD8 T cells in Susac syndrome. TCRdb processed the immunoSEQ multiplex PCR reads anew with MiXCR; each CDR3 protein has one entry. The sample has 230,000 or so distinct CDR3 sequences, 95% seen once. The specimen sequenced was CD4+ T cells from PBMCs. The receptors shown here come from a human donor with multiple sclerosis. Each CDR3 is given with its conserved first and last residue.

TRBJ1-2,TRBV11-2,CASSPSSRPGYTF
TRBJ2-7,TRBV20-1,CSARWVGGSPYEQYF
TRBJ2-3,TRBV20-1,CSARETRDTQYF
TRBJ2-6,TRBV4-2,CASSQVSRTGANVLTF
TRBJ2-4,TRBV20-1,CSAGRLAKNIQYF
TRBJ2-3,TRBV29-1,CSVSGGVGDTQYF
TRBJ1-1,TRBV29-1,CSVVGAKNTEAFF
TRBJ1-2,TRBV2,CASRLGTANYGYTF
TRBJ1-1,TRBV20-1,CSAGDRRGGTEAFF
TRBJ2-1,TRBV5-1,CASSLEQGPYNEQFF
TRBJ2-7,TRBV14,CASSQDAAYSYEQYF
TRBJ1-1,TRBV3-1,CASKKRAVNTEAFF
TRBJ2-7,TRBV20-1,CSAMGQGSYEQYF
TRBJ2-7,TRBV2,CASSPLPLEQYF
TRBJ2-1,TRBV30,CAWSTRGNEQFF
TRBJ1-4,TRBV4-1,CASSSPGRTNEKLFF
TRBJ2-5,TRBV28,CASTSRNEETQYF
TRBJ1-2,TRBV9,CASSARLGGDYGYTF
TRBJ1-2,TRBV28,CASRRPTFYGYTF
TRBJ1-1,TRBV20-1,CSAKLTGGMTEAFF
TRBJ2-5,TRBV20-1,CSARVQDSIETQYF
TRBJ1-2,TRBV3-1,CASSQKTGANYGYTF
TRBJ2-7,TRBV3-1,CASSGGHEQYF
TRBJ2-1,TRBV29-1,CSVPGTSGYNEQFF
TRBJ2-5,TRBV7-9,CASSLGALGGQYF
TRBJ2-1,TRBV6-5,CASSYLGADAYNEQFF
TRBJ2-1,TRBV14,CASSQSSGSPFF
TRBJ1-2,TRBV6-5,CASSQGRAYGYTF
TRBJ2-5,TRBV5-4,CASSLAVAGVQETQYF
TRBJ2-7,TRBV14,CASSQDRTNYEQYF
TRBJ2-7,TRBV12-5,CASGLIGGSEQYF
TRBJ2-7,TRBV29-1,CSVVWQDYEQYF
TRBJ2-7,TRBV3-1,CASSQGGNAYEQYF
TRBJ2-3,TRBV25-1,CASSECPRPLDTQYF
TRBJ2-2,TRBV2,CASWSVDTGELFF
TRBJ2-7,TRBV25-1,CASSGTGWYEQYF
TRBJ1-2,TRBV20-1,CSATMGAVGYTF
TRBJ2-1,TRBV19,CASDSGRALEQFF
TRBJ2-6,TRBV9,CASSGTGTNSGANVLTF
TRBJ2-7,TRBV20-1,CSASPGGRVGVHEQYF
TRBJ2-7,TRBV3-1,CASSQTGEQYF
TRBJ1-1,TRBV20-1,CSARGSPGRGTEAFF
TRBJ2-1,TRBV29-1,CSVALHNEQFF
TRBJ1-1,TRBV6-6,CASSYWDRGLLAEAFF